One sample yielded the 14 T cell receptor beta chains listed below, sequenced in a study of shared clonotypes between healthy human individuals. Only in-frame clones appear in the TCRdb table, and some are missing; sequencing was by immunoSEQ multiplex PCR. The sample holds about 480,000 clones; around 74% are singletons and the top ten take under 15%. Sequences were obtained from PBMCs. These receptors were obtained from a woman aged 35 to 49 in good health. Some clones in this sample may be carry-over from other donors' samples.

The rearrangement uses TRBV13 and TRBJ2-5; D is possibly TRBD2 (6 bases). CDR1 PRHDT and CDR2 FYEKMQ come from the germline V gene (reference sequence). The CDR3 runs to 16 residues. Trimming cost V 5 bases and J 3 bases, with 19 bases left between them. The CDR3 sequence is CASSPGVREDEETQYF. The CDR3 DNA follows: TGTGCCAGCAGCCCTGGGGTCAGGGAGGACGAAGAGACCCAGTACTTC. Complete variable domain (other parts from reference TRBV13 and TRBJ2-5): AAGVIQSPRHLIKEKRETATLKCYPIPRHDTVYWYQQGPGQDPQFLISFYEKMQSDKGSIPDRFSAQQFSDYHSELNMSSLELGDSALYFCASSPGVREDEETQYFGPGTRLLVL.

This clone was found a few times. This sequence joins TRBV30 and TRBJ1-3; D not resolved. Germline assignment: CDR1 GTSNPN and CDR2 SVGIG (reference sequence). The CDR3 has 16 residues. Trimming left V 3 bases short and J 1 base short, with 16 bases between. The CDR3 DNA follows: TGTGCCTGGAGAACGTACTTGGACGGTTCTGGAAACACCATATATTTT. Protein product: CAWRTYLDGSGNTIYF.

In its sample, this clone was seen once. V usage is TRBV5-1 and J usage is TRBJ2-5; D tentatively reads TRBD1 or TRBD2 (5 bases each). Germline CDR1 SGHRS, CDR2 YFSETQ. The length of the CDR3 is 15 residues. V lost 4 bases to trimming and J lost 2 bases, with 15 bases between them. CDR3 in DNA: TGCGCCAGCAGCGGCCGGGACGGTCTTCAAGAGACCCAGTACTTC. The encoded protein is CASSGRDGLQETQYF. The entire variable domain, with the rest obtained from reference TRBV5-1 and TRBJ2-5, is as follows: KAGVTQTPRYLIKTRGQQVTLSCSPISGHRSVSWYQQTPGQGLQFLFEYFSETQRNKGNFPGRFSGRQFSNSRSEMNVSTLELGDSALYLCASSGRDGLQETQYFGPGTRLLVL.

The CDR3 protein is CASTTSGRAEQYF. The CDR3 DNA follows: TGTGCCAGCACCACTAGCGGGAGGGCCGAGCAGTACTTC. The chain combines TRBV6-1 with TRBJ2-7; 13 bases map to TRBD2. The CDR3 is 13 amino acids. After removal of 7 bases from V and 6 bases from J, the junction contained 3 bases not matched to a gene. Germline CDR1 reads MNHNS; CDR2 reads SASEGT.

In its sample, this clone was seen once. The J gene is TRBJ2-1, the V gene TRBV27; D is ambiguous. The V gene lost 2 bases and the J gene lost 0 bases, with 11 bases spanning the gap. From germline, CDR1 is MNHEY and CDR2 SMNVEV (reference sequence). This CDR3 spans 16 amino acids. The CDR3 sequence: CASSLQGRLSYNEQFF. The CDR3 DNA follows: TGTGCCAGCAGTTTACAAGGGCGGCTCTCCTACAATGAGCAGTTCTTC.

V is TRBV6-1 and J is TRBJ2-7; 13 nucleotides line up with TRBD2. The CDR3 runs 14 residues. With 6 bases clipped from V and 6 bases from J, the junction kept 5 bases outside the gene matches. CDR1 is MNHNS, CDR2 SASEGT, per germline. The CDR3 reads CASSKLAGGPEQYF. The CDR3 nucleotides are TGTGCCAGCAGCAAACTAGCGGGAGGGCCCGAGCAGTACTTC.

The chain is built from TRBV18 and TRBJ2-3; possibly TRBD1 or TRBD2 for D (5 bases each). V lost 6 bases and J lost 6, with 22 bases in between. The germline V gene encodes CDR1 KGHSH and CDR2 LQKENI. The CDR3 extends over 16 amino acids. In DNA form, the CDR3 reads TGTGCCAGCTCCCTCAGGGTCGGGATTCAATACGATACGCAGTATTTT. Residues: CASSLRVGIQYDTQYF.

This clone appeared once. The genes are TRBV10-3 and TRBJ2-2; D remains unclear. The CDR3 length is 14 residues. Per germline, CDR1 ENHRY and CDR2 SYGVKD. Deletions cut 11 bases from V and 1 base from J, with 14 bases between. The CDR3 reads CASGSDLNTGELFF. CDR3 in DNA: TGTGCCTCCGGGTCTGACTTGAACACCGGGGAGCTGTTTTTT.

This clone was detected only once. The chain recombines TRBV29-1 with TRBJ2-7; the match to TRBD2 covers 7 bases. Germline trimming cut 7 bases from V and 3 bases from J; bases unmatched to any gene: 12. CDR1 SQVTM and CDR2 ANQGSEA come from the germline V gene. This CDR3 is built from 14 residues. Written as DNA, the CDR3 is TGCAGCGCTAAGACCGGGGGGAGAAACTACGAGCAGTACTTC. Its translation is CSAKTGGRNYEQYF.

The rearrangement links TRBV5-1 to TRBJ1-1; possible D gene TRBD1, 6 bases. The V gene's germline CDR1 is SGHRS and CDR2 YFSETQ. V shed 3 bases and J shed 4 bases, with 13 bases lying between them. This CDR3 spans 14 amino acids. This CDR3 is CASSSATGFTEAFF. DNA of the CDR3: TGCGCCAGCAGCTCAGCCACAGGGTTCACTGAAGCTTTCTTT.

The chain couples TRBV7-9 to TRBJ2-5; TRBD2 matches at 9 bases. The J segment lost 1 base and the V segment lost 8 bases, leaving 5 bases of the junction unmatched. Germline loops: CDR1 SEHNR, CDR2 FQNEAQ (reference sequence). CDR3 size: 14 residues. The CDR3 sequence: CASAPSGTQETQYF. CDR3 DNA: TGTGCCAGCGCCCCTAGCGGGACCCAAGAGACCCAGTACTTC.

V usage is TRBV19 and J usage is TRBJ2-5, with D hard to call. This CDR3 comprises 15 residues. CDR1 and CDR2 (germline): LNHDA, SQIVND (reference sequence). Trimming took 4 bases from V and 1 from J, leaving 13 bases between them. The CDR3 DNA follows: TGTGCCAGTAGTAGGAATCCGATAGTCCAAGAGACCCAGTACTTC. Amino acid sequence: CASSRNPIVQETQYF.

The CDR3 reads CASSEPTSGMTEAFF. CDR3 DNA: TGCGCCAGCAGTGAACCCACCTCGGGGATGACTGAAGCTTTCTTT. The chain combines TRBV10-2 with TRBJ1-1; D is uncertain. The CDR3 consists of 15 residues. The V gene lost 3 bases and the J gene lost 5 bases, with 16 bases spanning the gap. In germline, CDR1 is WSHSY, CDR2 SAAADI.

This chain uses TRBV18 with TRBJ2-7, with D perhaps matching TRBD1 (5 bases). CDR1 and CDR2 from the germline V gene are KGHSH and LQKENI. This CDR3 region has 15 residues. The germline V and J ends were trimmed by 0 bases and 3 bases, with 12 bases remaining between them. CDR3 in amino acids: CASSPPSGHYYEQYF. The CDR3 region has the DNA TGTGCCAGCTCACCACCTTCAGGACATTACTACGAGCAGTACTTC. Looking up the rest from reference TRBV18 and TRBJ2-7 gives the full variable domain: NAGVMQNPRHLVRRRGQEARLRCSPMKGHSHVYWYRQLPEEGLKFMVYLQKENIIDESGMPKERFSAEFPKEGPSILRIQQVVRGDSAAYFCASSPPSGHYYEQYFGPGTRLTVT.